The 12 T cell receptor beta chains in this list originate from one sample, sequenced in a study of spatial heterogeneity in lung cancer. TCRdb re-called the 5' RACE reads through MiXCR, storing one row per CDR3 protein. Of some 10,000 distinct CDR3 sequences in the sample, less than 7% were seen once. Time point specified: sample taken at primary tumor resection. Sequenced here: normal lung tissue next to the tumor, sampled at surgery. These receptors were collected from a male donor with early-stage non-small cell lung cancer.

The J gene is TRBJ2-7, the V gene TRBV12-3 or TRBV12-4; 10 positions agree with TRBD2. J gave up 6 bases and V 6 bases, and 8 bases lay outside the gene matches. The CDR3 runs to 14 residues. The CDR3 protein is CASRVSGGAREQYF. Here the CDR3 DNA reads TGTGCCAGCAGGGTCAGCGGGGGGGCCCGCGAGCAGTACTTC.

This chain links TRBV4-2 with TRBJ2-7; D perhaps matches TRBD1 (6 bases). The V and J ends lost 0 bases and 3 bases respectively, with 9 bases between them. Germline CDR1 is LGHNA and CDR2 is YNFKEQ. This CDR3 has 14 residues. CDR3 in amino acids: CASSQDRGNYEQYF. CDR3 DNA sequence: TGTGCCAGCAGCCAAGACAGGGGCAACTACGAGCAGTACTTC.

The J gene is TRBJ2-5, the V gene TRBV6-2 or TRBV6-3; tentative D call: TRBD1 (5 bases). Germline CDR1 and CDR2: MNHEY and SVGEGT. V was cut by 2 bases and J by 0 bases, with 13 bases left in between. The CDR3 contains 16 residues. The CDR3 nucleotides are TGTGCCAGCAGTTACACCTTTTTAGGGGACCAAGAGACCCAGTACTTC. Amino acids: CASSYTFLGDQETQYF.

This clonotype showed up just a few times. V gene TRBV6-6 combines with J gene TRBJ1-1, with D unresolved. Germline V gene lookup returns CDR1 MNHNY and CDR2 SVGAGI (reference sequence). The ends were cut back, 6 bases at V and 1 base at J, with 6 bases in the middle. This CDR3 is built from 12 residues. DNA for the CDR3: TGTGCCAGCAGACTAGAGAACACTGAAGCTTTCTTT. Protein: CASRLENTEAFF.

This clonotype was recorded many times. V usage is TRBV14 and J usage is TRBJ2-3, with a possible D match to TRBD2 (5 bases). V was trimmed by 6 bases and J by 6 bases, leaving 10 bases between them. The germline V gene encodes CDR1 SGHDN and CDR2 FVKESK. The CDR3 length is 12 residues. CDR3 loop: CASRKSGDTQYF. The CDR3 nucleotides read TGTGCCAGCAGAAAATCGGGGGATACGCAGTATTTT.

Judged by abundance, this clonotype is medium-sized. The chain has TRBV12-3 or TRBV12-4 and TRBJ2-1; perhaps TRBD2 as D (6 bases). V was trimmed by 1 base and J by 8 bases, leaving 12 bases between them. The CDR3 contains 14 residues. The CDR3 DNA is TGTGCCAGCAGTTTAGGACTAGGGTCATATGAGCAGTTCTTC. This sequence encodes CASSLGLGSYEQFF.

This clonotype was recorded at least ten times. This chain links TRBV29-1 with TRBJ2-1; D is unclear. The germline gives CDR1 SQVTM, CDR2 ANQGSEA. V lost 4 bases and J 7 bases, leaving 5 bases between the germline ends. The CDR3 is made up of 10 amino acids. CDR3 DNA sequence: TGCAGCGTTGTCAGAAATGAGCAGTTCTTC. Its translation: CSVVRNEQFF.

This clonotype came up many times. V is TRBV6-5 and J is TRBJ1-1; a possible D gene is TRBD1 (5 bases). V was trimmed by 5 bases and J by 0 bases, leaving 10 bases between them. The CDR3 length is 14 residues. Germline CDR1 and CDR2: MNHEY and SVGAGI. This chain's CDR3 is CASSQRQLNTEAFF. DNA for the CDR3: TGTGCCAGCAGTCAAAGACAGTTGAACACTGAAGCTTTCTTT.

This clonotype was seen many times. The chain is built from TRBV6-2 or TRBV6-3 and TRBJ2-5; 8 bases line up with TRBD2. The CDR3 length is 15 residues. With V trimmed by 5 bases and J by 1 base, 6 bases remained unmatched. Germline CDR1 and CDR2: MNHEY and SVGEGT. The CDR3 here is CASSGTSGAQETQYF. The CDR3 region has the DNA TGTGCCAGCAGTGGCACTAGCGGAGCCCAAGAGACCCAGTACTTC.

This clonotype has at least ten counts. The chain is built from TRBV12-3 or TRBV12-4 and TRBJ1-2; D not certain. The CDR3 has 15 residues. Trimming took 9 bases from V and 4 from J, leaving 21 bases between them. CDR3 loop: CASLDQANPTYGYTF. The CDR3 DNA reads TGTGCCAGTTTAGATCAGGCAAACCCTACCTATGGCTACACCTTC.

About this clonotype itself: Being one base from a much bigger clone, this may be a read error. V and J are TRBV7-3 and TRBJ2-1; TRBD1 is a possible D gene (6 bases). The V gene's germline CDR1 is SGHTA and CDR2 FQGTGA. The CDR3 spans 17 residues. The CDR3 is CASSLDTGQSPNNGQFF. DNA for the CDR3: TGTGCCAGCAGCTTAGACACGGGACAATCCCCCAACAATGGGCAGTTCTTC.

There are many counts of this clonotype. This sequence joins TRBV4-3 and TRBJ1-5; D unresolved. V dropped 0 bases and J dropped 7 bases, with 7 bases sitting between them. The CDR3 covers 13 residues. The germline V gene encodes CDR1 LGHNA and CDR2 YSLEER. CDR3 residues: CASSQDEWQPQHF. DNA for the CDR3: TGCGCCAGCAGCCAAGACGAGTGGCAGCCCCAGCATTTT.